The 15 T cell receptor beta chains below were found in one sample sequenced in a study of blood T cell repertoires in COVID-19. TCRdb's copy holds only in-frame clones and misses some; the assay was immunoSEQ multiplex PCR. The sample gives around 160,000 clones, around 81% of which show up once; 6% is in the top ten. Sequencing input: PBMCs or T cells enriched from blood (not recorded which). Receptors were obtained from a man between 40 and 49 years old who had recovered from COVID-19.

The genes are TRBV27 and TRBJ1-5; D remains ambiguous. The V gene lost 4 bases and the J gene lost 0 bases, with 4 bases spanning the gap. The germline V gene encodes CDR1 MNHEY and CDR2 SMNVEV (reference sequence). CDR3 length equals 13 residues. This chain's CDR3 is CASSSLSNQPQHF. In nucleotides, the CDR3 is TGTGCCAGCAGTTCCCTTAGCAATCAGCCCCAGCATTTT.

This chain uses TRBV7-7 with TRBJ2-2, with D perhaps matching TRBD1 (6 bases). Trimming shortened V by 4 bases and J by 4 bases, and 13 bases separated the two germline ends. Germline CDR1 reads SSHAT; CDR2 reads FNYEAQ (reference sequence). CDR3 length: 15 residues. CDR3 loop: CASSSSGDTTGELFF. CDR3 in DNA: TGTGCCAGCAGCTCCTCAGGGGATACCACCGGGGAGCTGTTTTTT.

In DNA form, the CDR3 reads TGTGCCAGCAGCTTAGATCTAAATGAGCAGTTCTTC. Amino acid sequence: CASSLDLNEQFF. The chain couples TRBV11-2 to TRBJ2-1; D is ambiguous. Germline CDR1 reads SGHAT; CDR2 reads FQNNGV. This CDR3 contains 12 residues. Deletions cut 0 bases from V and 7 bases from J, with 4 bases between.

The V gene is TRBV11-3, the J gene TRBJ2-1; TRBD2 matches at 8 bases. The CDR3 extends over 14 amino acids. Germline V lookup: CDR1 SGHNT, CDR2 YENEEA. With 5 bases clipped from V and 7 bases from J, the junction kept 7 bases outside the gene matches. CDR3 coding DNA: TGTGCCAGCAGCCCTCGCGGGGGGCCAAATGAGCAGTTCTTC. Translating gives CASSPRGGPNEQFF.

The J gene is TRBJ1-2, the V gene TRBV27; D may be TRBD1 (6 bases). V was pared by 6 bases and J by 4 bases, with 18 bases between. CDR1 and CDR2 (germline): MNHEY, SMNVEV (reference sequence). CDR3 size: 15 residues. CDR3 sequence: CASSRSDRLGYGYTF. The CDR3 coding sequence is TGTGCCAGCAGCCGCTCCGACAGGTTGGGCTATGGCTACACCTTC.

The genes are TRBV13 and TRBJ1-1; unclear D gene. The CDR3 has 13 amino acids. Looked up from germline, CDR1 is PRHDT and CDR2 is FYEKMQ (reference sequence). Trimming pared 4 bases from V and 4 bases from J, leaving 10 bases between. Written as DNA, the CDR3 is TGTGCCAGCAGCTATGGAGGCGCCACTGAAGCTTTCTTT. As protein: CASSYGGATEAFF.

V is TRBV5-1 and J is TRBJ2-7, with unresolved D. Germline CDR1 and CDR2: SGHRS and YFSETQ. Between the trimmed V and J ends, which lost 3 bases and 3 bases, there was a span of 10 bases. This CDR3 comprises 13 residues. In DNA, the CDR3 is TGCGCCAGCAGCTACAGTGCAGACTACGAGCAGTACGTC. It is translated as CASSYSADYEQYV.

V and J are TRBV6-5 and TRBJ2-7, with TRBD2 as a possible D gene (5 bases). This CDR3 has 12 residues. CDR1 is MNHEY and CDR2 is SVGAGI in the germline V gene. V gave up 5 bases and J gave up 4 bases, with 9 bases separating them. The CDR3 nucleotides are TGTGCCAGCAGTATTCCGGGATACGAGCAGTACGTC. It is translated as CASSIPGYEQYV.

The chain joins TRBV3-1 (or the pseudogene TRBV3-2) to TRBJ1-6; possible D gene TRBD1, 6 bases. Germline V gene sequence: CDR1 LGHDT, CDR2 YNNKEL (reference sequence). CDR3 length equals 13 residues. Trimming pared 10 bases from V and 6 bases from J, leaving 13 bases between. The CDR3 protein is CATKGGSNSPLHF. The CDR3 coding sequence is TGTGCCACCAAGGGGGGGAGTAATTCACCCCTCCACTTT.

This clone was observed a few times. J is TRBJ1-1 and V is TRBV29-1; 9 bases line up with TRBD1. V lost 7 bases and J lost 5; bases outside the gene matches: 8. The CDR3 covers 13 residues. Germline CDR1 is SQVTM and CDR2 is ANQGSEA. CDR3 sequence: CSGRTGVGTEAFF. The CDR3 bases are TGCAGCGGGAGGACAGGGGTAGGGACTGAAGCTTTCTTT.

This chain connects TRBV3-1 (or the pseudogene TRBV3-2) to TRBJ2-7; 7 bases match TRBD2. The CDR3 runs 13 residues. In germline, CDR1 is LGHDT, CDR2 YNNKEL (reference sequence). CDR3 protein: CASSQEGKGLVFV. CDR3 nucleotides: TGTGCCAGCAGCCAAGAGGGAAAAGGACTAGTCTTCGTC.

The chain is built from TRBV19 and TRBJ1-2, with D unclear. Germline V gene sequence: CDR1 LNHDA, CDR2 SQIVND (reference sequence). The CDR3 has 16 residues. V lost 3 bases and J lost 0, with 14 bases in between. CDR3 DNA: TGTGCCAGTAGTATGATGGAGACCCAAGCTAACTATGGCTACACCTTC. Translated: CASSMMETQANYGYTF.

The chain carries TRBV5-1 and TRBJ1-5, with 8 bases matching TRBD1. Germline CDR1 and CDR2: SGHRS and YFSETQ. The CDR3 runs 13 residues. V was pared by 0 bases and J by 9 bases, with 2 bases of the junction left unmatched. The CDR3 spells CASSLEGTGPQHF. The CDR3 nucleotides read TGCGCCAGCAGCTTGGAAGGGACAGGGCCCCAGCATTTT.

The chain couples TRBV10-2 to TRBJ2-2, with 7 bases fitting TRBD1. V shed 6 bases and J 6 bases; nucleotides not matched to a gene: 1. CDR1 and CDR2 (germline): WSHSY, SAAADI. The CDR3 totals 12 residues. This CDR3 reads CASRDRPGELFF. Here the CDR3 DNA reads TGCGCCAGCAGGGACAGGCCCGGGGAGCTGTTTTTT.

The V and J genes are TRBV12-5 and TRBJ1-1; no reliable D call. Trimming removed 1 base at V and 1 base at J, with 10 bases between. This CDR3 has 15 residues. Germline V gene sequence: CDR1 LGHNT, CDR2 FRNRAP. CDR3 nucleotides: TGTGCTAGTGGTTTGGATCGGAGGCCGAACACTGAAGCTTTCTTT. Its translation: CASGLDRRPNTEAFF.